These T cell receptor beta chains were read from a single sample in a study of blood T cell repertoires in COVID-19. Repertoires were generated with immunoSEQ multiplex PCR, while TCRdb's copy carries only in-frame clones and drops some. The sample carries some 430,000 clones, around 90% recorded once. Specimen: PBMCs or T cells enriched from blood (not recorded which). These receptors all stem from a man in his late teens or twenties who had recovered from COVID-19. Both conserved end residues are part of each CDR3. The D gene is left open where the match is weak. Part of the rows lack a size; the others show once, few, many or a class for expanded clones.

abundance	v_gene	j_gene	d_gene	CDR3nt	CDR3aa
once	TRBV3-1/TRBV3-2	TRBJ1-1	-	TGTGCCAGCAGAGCCCATGGGCGCATCCACACTGAAGCTTTCTTT	CASRAHGRIHTEAFF
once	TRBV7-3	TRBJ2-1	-	TGTGCCAGCAGCCCCGGGAGTTACAATGAGCAGTTCTTC	CASSPGSYNEQFF
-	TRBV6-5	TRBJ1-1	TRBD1	TGTGCCAGCAGTTACCGGGCAGGGGGCACTGAAGCTTTCTTT	CASSYRAGGTEAFF
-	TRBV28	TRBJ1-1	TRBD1	TGTGCCAGCAGGACAGGGGTTGGTAGCACTGAAGCTTTCTTT	CASRTGVGSTEAFF
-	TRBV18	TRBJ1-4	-	TGTGCCAGCTCGCCGACAGGCCACAGGAGTGAAAAACTGTTTTTT	CASSPTGHRSEKLFF
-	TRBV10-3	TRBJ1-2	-	TGTGCCATCAGTTTTTCCCCTACTGAGAACTATGGCTACACCTTC	CAISFSPTENYGYTF
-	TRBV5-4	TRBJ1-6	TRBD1	TGTGCCAGCAGCCCGACAGGGTTGAGTTCACCCCTCCACTTT	CASSPTGLSSPLHF
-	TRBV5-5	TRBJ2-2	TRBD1	TGTGCCAGCAGTTTACAGGGGGCCGGGGAGCTGTTTTTT	CASSLQGAGELFF
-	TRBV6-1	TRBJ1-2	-	TGTGCCAGCAGTGACCGCCCCGGACAGAACTATGGCTACACCTTC	CASSDRPGQNYGYTF
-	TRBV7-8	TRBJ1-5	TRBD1	TGTGCCAGCAGCTCCAGGACAGGCGATCAGCCCCAGCATTTT	CASSSRTGDQPQHF
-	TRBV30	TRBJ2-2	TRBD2	TGTGCCTGGACGCCGGCTAGCGGGAGGTCGAACAGGGGGGAGCTGTTTTTT	CAWTPASGRSNRGELFF
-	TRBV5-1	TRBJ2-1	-	TGCGCCAGCAGCTTGGGACTAGAAAGCAATGAGCAGTTCTTC	CASSLGLESNEQFF
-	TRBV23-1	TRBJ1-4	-	TGCGCCAGCAGTCCGAGGGGGGGTTGTGGTGAAAAACTGTTTTTT	CASSPRGGCGEKLFF
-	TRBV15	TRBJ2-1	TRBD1	TGTGCCACCAGCAGTAAGACAGGGGGCAATGAGCAGTTCTTC	CATSSKTGGNEQFF
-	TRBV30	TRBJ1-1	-	TGTGCCTGGAGTGCGAGTGGGAACACTGAAGCTTTCTTT	CAWSASGNTEAFF
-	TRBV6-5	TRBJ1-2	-	TGTGCCAGCAGCCAAACAGGGATTAATACCTTC	CASSQTGINTF
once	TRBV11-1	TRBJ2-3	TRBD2	TGTGCCAGCAGGAACACTAGCGGCCTAGATACGCAGTATTTT	CASRNTSGLDTQYF
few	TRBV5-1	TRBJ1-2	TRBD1	TGCGCCAGCAGCCCAGAATCACAGGGGGGTCGTGGCTACACCTTC	CASSPESQGGRGYTF
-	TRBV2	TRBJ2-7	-	TGTGCCAGCGCCATCGGGGAAATCTACGAGCAGTACTTC	CASAIGEIYEQYF
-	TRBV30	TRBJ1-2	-	TGTGCCTGGAGTGTATGTTGGAGCGGCTACACCTTC	CAWSVCWSGYTF
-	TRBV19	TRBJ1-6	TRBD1	TGTGCCAGTAGTGTCACAGGGGGCAGTTCACCCCTCCACTTT	CASSVTGGSSPLHF
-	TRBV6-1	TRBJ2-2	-	TGTGACAGCAGTGAAGGAGGACAGAACACCGGGGAGCTGTTTTTT	CDSSEGGQNTGELFF
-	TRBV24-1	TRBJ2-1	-	TGTGCCACCAGTGATTTGGGAGTTAGCTCCTACAATGAGCAGTTCTTC	CATSDLGVSSYNEQFF
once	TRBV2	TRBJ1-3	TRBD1	TGTGCCAGCACCCAGGGGGACAGGCACTCTGGAAACACCATATATTTT	CASTQGDRHSGNTIYF
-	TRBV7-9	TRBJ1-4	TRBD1	TGTGCCAGCAGCGCGGACAGGGGCGACGGGAGTGAAAAACTGTTTTTT	CASSADRGDGSEKLFF
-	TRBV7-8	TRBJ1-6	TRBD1	TGTGCCAGCAGCTCACAAACAGGGGACGGTTCACCCCTCCACTTT	CASSSQTGDGSPLHF
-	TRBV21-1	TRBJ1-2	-	TGTGCCAGCAGCATGCCACCGGGACAGGGGAGGGTTAACTATGGCTACACCTTC	CASSMPPGQGRVNYGYTF
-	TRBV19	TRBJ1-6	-	TGTGCCAGTAGTCTCCCTTCAGGGACACCCCTCCACTTT	CASSLPSGTPLHF
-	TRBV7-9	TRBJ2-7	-	TGTGCCAGCAGCTCGGAAGATGGCCAGGCGTTATCCAACGAGCAGTACTTC	CASSSEDGQALSNEQYF
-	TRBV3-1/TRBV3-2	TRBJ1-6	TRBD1	TGTGCCAGCAGCCCCGAGGGGGCCAATAATTCACCCCTCCACTTT	CASSPEGANNSPLHF
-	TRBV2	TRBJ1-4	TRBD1	TGTGCCAGCACTATGACAGGGGGAGATGAAAAACTGTTTTTT	CASTMTGGDEKLFF
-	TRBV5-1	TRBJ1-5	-	TGCGCCAGCAGTCCTGGGGAGGCCGGTAATCAGCCCCAGCATTTT	CASSPGEAGNQPQHF
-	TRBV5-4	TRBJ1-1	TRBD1	TGTGCCAGCAGCAGGGACAGGGGAACTGAAGCTTTCTTT	CASSRDRGTEAFF
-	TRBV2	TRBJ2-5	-	TGTGCCAGCAAAGACTTAGAGACCCAGTACTTC	CASKDLETQYF
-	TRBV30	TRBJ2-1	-	TGTGCCTGGAATGCGGGATCGTACAATGAGCAGTTCTTC	CAWNAGSYNEQFF
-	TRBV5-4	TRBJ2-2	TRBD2	TGTGCCAGCAGCCCCGCGGGAGGAACGAACACCGGGGAGCTGTTTTTT	CASSPAGGTNTGELFF
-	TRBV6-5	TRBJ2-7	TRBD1	TGTGCCAGCAGTAGACCGGGACAGGGTAAAGGCGAGCAGTACTTC	CASSRPGQGKGEQYF